In its sample, the clone carrying this TCR beta chain was seen once. Germline CDR1 reads SGHAT; CDR2 reads FQNNGV. CDR3 length: 15 residues. V was cut by 2 bases and J by 8 bases, with 16 bases left in between. The sample originates from a study of cytomegalovirus exposure and HLA in healthy donors. The PCR ran on 60 Vbeta and 13 Jbeta primers. Generated by immunoSEQ multiplex PCR, the TCRdb table keeps only in-frame clones and is missing some. The sample has approximately 120,000 clones; over 65% are singletons. Sequencing was done on a sample of PBMCs. This chain uses TRBV11-2 with TRBJ2-1; D gene uncertain. This clonotype originated in a woman aged 40 to 49 in good health and CMV-seronegative. CDR3 sequence (DNA): TGTGCCAGCAGCTTAACCCGGAGTGAGGTCTATGAGCAGTTCTTC. As protein: CASSLTRSEVYEQFF.